Below are 30 T cell receptor beta chains sequenced from a single sample in a study of molecular identifiers for immune sequencing clone quantification. TCRdb re-derived calls from the PCR reads in MiXCR, one entry per CDR3 protein. Seen here are approximately 500,000 distinct CDR3 sequences, less than 30% observed once, and the top ten hold around 0.78%. Source material: naive CD8+ T cells from blood, with Jurkat cell RNA spiked in. Subset described: FACS-sorted CD8+CD4-CCR7+CD45RA+ naive T cells. These receptors all come from a human donor in good health. Some libraries in this study had Jurkat cell RNA spiked in.

The gene calls are TRBV2 and TRBJ2-7; D is perhaps TRBD2 (7 bases). CDR3 length: 12 residues. Germline V CDR1 and CDR2: SNHLY, FYNNEI. Deletions cut 8 bases from V and 4 bases from J, with 12 bases between. CDR3 sequence: CASEGGGYEQYF. The CDR3 DNA follows: TGTGCCAGCGAGGGAGGGGGTTACGAGCAGTACTTC.

This clonotype was picked up many times. The chain carries TRBV5-4 and TRBJ2-7; TRBD1 or TRBD2 may be the D gene (5 bases each). The CDR3 consists of 14 residues. Germline V gene data show CDR1 as SGHNT and CDR2 as YYREEE (reference sequence). V shed 3 bases and J shed 6 bases, with 16 bases lying between them. CDR3 sequence reads: CASSSTGAGGEQYF. The CDR3, as DNA: TGTGCCAGCAGCTCCACCGGGGCCGGCGGCGAGCAGTACTTC. Drawing the rest from reference TRBV5-4 and TRBJ2-7, the complete variable domain is ETGVTQSPTHLIKTRGQQVTLRCSSQSGHNTVSWYQQALGQGPQFIFQYYREEENGRGNFPPRFSGLQFPNYSSELNVNALELDDSALYLCASSSTGAGGEQYFGPGTRLTVT.

This clonotype was counted at least ten times. This chain joins TRBV7-9 and TRBJ2-3; 7 nucleotides agree with TRBD1. V gave up 1 base and J gave up 5 bases; unmatched junction bases: 6. Germline V gene sequence: CDR1 SEHNR, CDR2 FQNEAQ (reference sequence). There are 15 residues in the CDR3. CDR3 protein: CASSLGTGVVDTQYF. The DNA for the CDR3 is TGTGCCAGCAGCTTAGGTACAGGGGTTGTAGATACGCAGTATTTT. The variable domain in full, completed from reference TRBV7-9 and TRBJ2-3, reads DTGVSQNPRHKITKRGQNVTFRCDPISEHNRLYWYRQTLGQGPEFLTYFQNEAQLEKSRLLSDRFSAERPKGSFSTLEIQRTEQGDSAMYLCASSLGTGVVDTQYFGPGTRLTVL.

This clonotype was counted only a few times. V and J are TRBV5-1 and TRBJ2-1; a possible D gene is TRBD1 (6 bases). Germline V gene data show CDR1 as SGHRS and CDR2 as YFSETQ. This CDR3 is built from 16 residues. Trimming cost V 5 bases and J 4 bases, with 19 bases left between them. The CDR3 reads CASSQGRVGGYNEQFF. The CDR3 coding sequence is TGCGCCAGCAGTCAGGGACGAGTAGGGGGTTACAATGAGCAGTTCTTC.

V is TRBV20-1 and J is TRBJ2-2; 11 bases are a match to TRBD2. Germline V gene sequence: CDR1 DFQATT, CDR2 SNEGSKA (reference sequence). The V segment lost 3 bases and the J segment 0 bases; nucleotides outside the gene matches: 3. CDR3 length equals 16 residues. The CDR3 loop is CSARSTSGANTGELFF. Written as DNA, the CDR3 is TGCAGTGCTAGGTCGACTAGCGGGGCGAACACCGGGGAGCTGTTTTTT.

The chain uses TRBV27 and TRBJ1-1; D might be TRBD1 (6 bases). Trimming left V 5 bases short and J 7 bases short, with 26 bases between. The CDR3 is 17 amino acids. The germline gives CDR1 MNHEY, CDR2 SMNVEV (reference sequence). CDR3 coding DNA: TGTGCCAGCAGTCCAGACGCGTCGGGGGGCGCATTTAGTGAAGCTTTCTTT. Encoded protein: CASSPDASGGAFSEAFF.

The gene calls are TRBV2 and TRBJ2-3; D is uncertain. The germline gives CDR1 SNHLY, CDR2 FYNNEI. The CDR3 contains 13 residues. V lost 6 bases, J lost 3 bases, and 10 bases lay in between. The CDR3 nucleotides read TGTGCCAGCAGGAGCGTGAGAACAGATACGCAGTATTTT. This codes for CASRSVRTDTQYF.

This clonotype showed up many times. The chain couples TRBV29-1 to TRBJ2-4, with TRBD2 as a possible D gene (5 bases). The germline CDR1 and CDR2 sequences are SQVTM and ANQGSEA. Trimming removed 6 bases from V and 3 bases from J, with 15 bases in between. The CDR3 length is 14 residues. CDR3 protein: CSVPEGDGKNIQYF. In DNA, the CDR3 is TGCAGCGTGCCTGAGGGCGATGGCAAAAACATTCAGTACTTC.

This clonotype was counted a few times. In DNA form, the CDR3 reads TGCGCCAGCAGTGATACAGGGGACACCGGGGAGCTGTTTTTT. This gives the protein CASSDTGDTGELFF. The chain employs TRBV10-1 and TRBJ2-2; 7 nucleotides match TRBD1. Germline V CDR1 and CDR2: WNHNN, SYGVQD (reference sequence). Trimming took 3 bases from V and 3 from J; bases not matched to a gene: 1. The CDR3 spans 14 residues.

This clonotype has at least ten counts. V and J are TRBV20-1 and TRBJ1-1, with D possibly matching TRBD1 (6 bases). Trimming cost V 3 bases and J 1 base, with 12 bases left between them. CDR3 size: 14 residues. Per the germline V gene, CDR1 is DFQATT and CDR2 is SNEGSKA (reference sequence). CDR3 bases: TGCAGTGCTAGTAATTACAGGGCGAACACTGAAGCTTTCTTT. Translation: CSASNYRANTEAFF.

This clonotype was counted at least ten times. The chain joins TRBV4-2 to TRBJ1-4, with D perhaps matching TRBD1 (6 bases). V dropped 4 bases and J dropped 4 bases, with 16 bases sitting between them. CDR1 LGHNA and CDR2 YNFKEQ come from the germline V gene. The CDR3 is 16 residues long. Here the CDR3 reads CASSPTEGQVNEKLFF. CDR3 sequence (DNA): TGTGCCAGCAGCCCCACCGAGGGACAAGTTAATGAAAAACTGTTTTTT.

On this clonotype itself: Because it lacks the conserved phenylalanine or tryptophan at the end, this CDR3 is likely a read error. The CDR3 coding sequence is TGTGCCAGCAGTTCTGGACAGGAGTACGAGCAGTACATC. This sequence encodes CASSSGQEYEQYI. The V and J genes are TRBV6-5 and TRBJ2-7; 7 nucleotides agree with TRBD1. CDR1 and CDR2 from the germline V gene are MNHEY and SVGAGI. This CDR3 spans 13 amino acids. The J segment lost 4 bases and the V segment lost 4 bases, leaving 4 bases of the junction unmatched.

Ten or more counts support this clonotype. The rearrangement links TRBV12-3 or TRBV12-4 to TRBJ1-1; D is unresolved. V was pared by 5 bases and J by 2 bases, with 18 bases between. The CDR3 is made up of 16 amino acids. CDR3 nucleotides: TGTGCCAGCAGTCCCTCCATGTGGTATGAAAACACTGAAGCTTTCTTT. Its protein is CASSPSMWYENTEAFF.

This clonotype has just one count. One junction end disagrees with the germline gene, perhaps due to a read error. The chain couples TRBV29-1 to TRBJ1-4; weak D call: TRBD1 (5 bases). From germline, CDR1 is SQVTM and CDR2 ANQGSEA. The CDR3 is 15 amino acids. CDR3 bases: TGCAGCGTTGAAGAATGGGGGGAATCTAATGAATTACTGTTATTT. Amino acids: CSVEEWGESNELLLF.

Many counts were recorded for this clonotype. This chain joins TRBV27 and TRBJ2-7; a possible D gene is TRBD1 (5 bases). Germline V gives CDR1 MNHEY, CDR2 SMNVEV (reference sequence). Trimming removed 6 bases from V and 5 bases from J, with 23 bases in between. The CDR3 consists of 16 residues. The DNA for the CDR3 is TGTGCCAGCAGGACCCTGATGGGGCCAGACTTGCACGAGCAGTACTTC. Translation gives CASRTLMGPDLHEQYF.

In this sample, this clonotype turned up a few times. The chain joins TRBV7-9 to TRBJ1-6; a weak D match, TRBD1 (5 bases). Germline V CDR1 and CDR2: SEHNR, FQNEAQ (reference sequence). The V and J ends lost 3 bases and 8 bases respectively, with 17 bases between them. This CDR3 is 16 amino acids long. CDR3 amino acids: CASSFFTGTPYSPLHF. The DNA for the CDR3 is TGTGCCAGCAGCTTTTTTACCGGGACGCCTTATTCACCCCTCCACTTT.

This clonotype was seen many times. V is TRBV19 and J is TRBJ2-7; D not resolved. The CDR3 sequence is 14 residues long. Trimming took off 1 base at V and 0 bases at J, with 7 bases between the two ends. Germline CDR1 is LNHDA and CDR2 is SQIVND (reference sequence). CDR3 sequence reads: CASSIGSGSYEQYF. The CDR3 nucleotides are TGTGCCAGTAGTATAGGATCCGGCTCCTACGAGCAGTACTTC.

The chain links TRBV4-2 to TRBJ1-1; TRBD1 is a possible D gene (6 bases). The V gene lost 4 bases and the J gene lost 5 bases, with 17 bases spanning the gap. Germline CDR1 is LGHNA and CDR2 is YNFKEQ. This CDR3 region has 15 residues. Here the CDR3 reads CASSREAQGGTEAFF. The CDR3 region has the DNA TGTGCCAGCAGCCGAGAGGCACAGGGTGGGACTGAAGCTTTCTTT.

This clonotype was recorded at least ten times. V usage is TRBV7-2 and J usage is TRBJ2-2, with a tentative D call TRBD2 (6 bases). Germline CDR1 SGHTA, CDR2 FQGNSA. V was clipped by 3 bases and J by 4 bases, with 9 bases between them. The CDR3 covers 14 residues. CDR3 nucleotide sequence: TGTGCCAGCAGCTTGGGGGGTGGCACCGGGGAGCTGTTTTTT. Amino acid sequence: CASSLGGGTGELFF.

The V call is TRBV9, the J call TRBJ1-4; the D gene is possibly TRBD1 (5 bases). Germline loops: CDR1 SGDLS, CDR2 YYNGEE. Between the trimmed V and J ends, which lost 3 bases and 7 bases, there was a span of 16 bases. The CDR3 is 15 amino acids. CDR3 nucleotides: TGTGCCAGCAGCGCCGCGGGTGATGGGGGTGAAAAACTGTTTTTT. Its protein product is CASSAAGDGGEKLFF.

The V gene is TRBV18, the J gene TRBJ2-3; D not resolved. Trimming removed 0 bases at V and 0 bases at J, with 10 bases between. The CDR3 is 16 residues long. CDR1 and CDR2 from the germline V gene are KGHSH and LQKENI. CDR3 sequence reads: CASSPPKTFSTDTQYF. CDR3 in DNA: TGTGCCAGCTCACCACCGAAGACATTTAGCACAGATACGCAGTATTTT.

This clonotype was recorded many times. The chain joins TRBV4-3 to TRBJ2-3; D possibly corresponds to TRBD2 (5 bases). The CDR3 consists of 18 residues. The V gene's germline CDR1 is LGHNA and CDR2 YSLEER. Trimming stripped 1 base from V and 2 bases from J, with 19 bases between. The CDR3 loop is CASSQVATTGLDTDTQYF. In DNA form, the CDR3 reads TGCGCCAGCAGCCAAGTAGCTACGACGGGATTGGACACAGATACGCAGTATTTT.

Comments on this clonotype: A much bigger clone sits one base away, suggesting this may be a read error. The gene calls are TRBV19 and TRBJ1-5; 7 bases align to TRBD1. J gave up 9 bases and V 3 bases, and 8 bases lay outside the gene matches. CDR3 size: 14 residues. The germline CDR1 and CDR2 sequences are LNHDA and SQIVND (reference sequence). As DNA, the CDR3 is TGTGCCAGTAGTATTCAGGGGGAGTATCGGCCCCAGCATTTT. Amino acids: CASSIQGEYRPQHF.

As for this clonotype: A much larger clonotype is one base distant, so this may be a read error. The chain joins TRBV5-1 to TRBJ2-5; 7 positions match TRBD1. Germline CDR1 is SGHRS and CDR2 is YFSETQ. J gave up 4 bases and V 1 base, and 7 bases lay outside the gene matches. The CDR3 has 15 amino acids. The CDR3 reads CASSLIRDSRETQYF. The DNA for the CDR3 is TGCGCCAGCAGCTTGATCCGGGACAGTCGAGAGACCCAGTACTTC.

The chain couples TRBV6-2 or TRBV6-3 to TRBJ2-1; D tentatively reads TRBD1 or TRBD2 (6 bases each). Germline V lookup: CDR1 MNHEY, CDR2 SVGEGT. V lost 4 bases, J lost 9 bases, and 13 bases lay in between. This CDR3 region has 13 residues. The CDR3 region is CASSSTGGFEQFF. In nucleotides, the CDR3 is TGTGCCAGCAGTTCTACCGGGGGCTTTGAGCAGTTCTTC.

Many counts were recorded for this clonotype. The chain employs TRBV4-1 and TRBJ2-5; no definite D call. Germline CDR1 is MGHRA and CDR2 is YSYEKL. The CDR3 is 15 residues long. Trimming removed 0 bases at V and 1 base at J, with 9 bases between. CDR3 DNA sequence: TGCGCCAGCAGCCAAGACGGCGGCTCCCAAGAGACCCAGTACTTC. This sequence encodes CASSQDGGSQETQYF.

This clonotype showed up many times. CDR3: CSARRQGGTEAFF. The CDR3 DNA sequence: TGCAGTGCTAGAAGACAGGGTGGGACTGAAGCTTTCTTT. The V gene is TRBV20-1, the J gene TRBJ1-1; 7 positions agree with TRBD1. Germline CDR1 reads DFQATT; CDR2 reads SNEGSKA (reference sequence). The V gene end was trimmed by 2 bases and the J gene end by 5 bases; junction bases not matched to a gene: 5. The CDR3 consists of 13 residues.

This clonotype has a count of ten or more. J is TRBJ2-6 and V is TRBV24-1, with D possibly being TRBD1 (6 bases). Between the trimmed V and J ends, which lost 3 bases and 0 bases, there was a span of 23 bases. From germline, CDR1 is KGHDR and CDR2 SFDVKD. The CDR3 has 21 amino acids. CDR3 coding DNA: TGTGCCACCAGTGATCCAAGCCCTAACGACAGGTACGACTCTGGGGCCAACGTCCTGACTTTC. This sequence encodes CATSDPSPNDRYDSGANVLTF.

This clonotype was seen at least ten times. The CDR3 loop is CSVARTGYEQYF. The CDR3 nucleotides are TGCAGCGTTGCCCGGACAGGGTACGAGCAGTACTTC. The chain links TRBV29-1 to TRBJ2-7; 8 nucleotides agree with TRBD1. The CDR3 runs to 12 residues. V lost 4 bases and J lost 4; bases outside the gene matches: 3. The V gene's germline CDR1 is SQVTM and CDR2 ANQGSEA.

The genes are TRBV18 and TRBJ1-2; D not resolved. The CDR3 spans 16 residues. CDR1 KGHSH and CDR2 LQKENI come from the germline V gene. V was trimmed by 0 bases and J by 4 bases, leaving 15 bases between them. CDR3 nucleotides: TGTGCCAGCTCACCACCGCTCGTAGGGTTATCCTATGGCTACACCTTC. Its protein product is CASSPPLVGLSYGYTF.